These 3 T cell receptor beta chains share one sample of origin, sequenced in a study of blood T cell repertoires in COVID-19. Clones were sequenced by immunoSEQ multiplex PCR, and TCRdb holds only the in-frame ones, with some missing. The sample holds about 180,000 clones; 65% to 85% are singletons and the top ten take around 7%. The sequenced material came from peripheral blood. The receptors were gathered from a woman between 35 and 50 years old with COVID-19, enrolled during active disease.

The J gene is TRBJ2-1, the V gene TRBV27; 10 bases agree with TRBD2. Germline V lookup: CDR1 MNHEY, CDR2 SMNVEV (reference sequence). This CDR3 region has 13 residues. J lost 7 bases, V lost 6 bases, and 3 bases had no gene match. The CDR3 sequence is CASRWTSGNEQFF. In nucleotides, the CDR3 is TGTGCCAGCAGGTGGACTAGCGGTAATGAGCAGTTCTTC.

The rearrangement uses TRBV19 and TRBJ1-4; D is unclear. Germline CDR1 LNHDA, CDR2 SQIVND (reference sequence). This CDR3 is built from 15 residues. Trimming left V 4 bases short and J 0 bases short, with 9 bases between. The CDR3 loop is CASSTLTATNEKLFF. CDR3 nucleotide sequence: TGTGCCAGTAGTACTCTGACTGCAACTAATGAAAAACTGTTTTTT.

The chain employs TRBV7-9 and TRBJ1-5; D may be TRBD1 (6 bases). The CDR3 consists of 17 residues. The germline CDR1 and CDR2 sequences are SEHNR and FQNEAQ (reference sequence). V lost 6 bases and J lost 5, with 23 bases in between. The CDR3 DNA follows: TGTGCCAGCAGTTTGACGGCTATCCGGGACACCGATCAGCCCCAGCATTTT. Its translation: CASSLTAIRDTDQPQHF.